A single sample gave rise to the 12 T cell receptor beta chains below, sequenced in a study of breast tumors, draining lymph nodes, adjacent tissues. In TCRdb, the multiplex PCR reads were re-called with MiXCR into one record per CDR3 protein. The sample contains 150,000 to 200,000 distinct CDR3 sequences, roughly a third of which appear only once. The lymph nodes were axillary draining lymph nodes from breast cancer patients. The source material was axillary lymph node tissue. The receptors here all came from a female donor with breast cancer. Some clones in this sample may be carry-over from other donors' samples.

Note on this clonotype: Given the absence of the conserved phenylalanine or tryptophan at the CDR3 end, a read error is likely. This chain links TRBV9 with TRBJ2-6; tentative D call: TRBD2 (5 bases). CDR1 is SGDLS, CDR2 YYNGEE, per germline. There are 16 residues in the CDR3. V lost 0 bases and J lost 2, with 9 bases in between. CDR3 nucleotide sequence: TGTGCCAGCAGCGTAGTCCCGGGGACTGGGGCCAACGTCCTGACTCTC. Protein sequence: CASSVVPGTGANVLTL.

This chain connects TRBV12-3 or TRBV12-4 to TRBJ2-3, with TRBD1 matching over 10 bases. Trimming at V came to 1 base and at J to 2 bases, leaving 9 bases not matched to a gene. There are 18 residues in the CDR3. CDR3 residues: CASSLETQTGGPTDTQYF. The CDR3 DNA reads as TGTGCCAGCAGTTTAGAAACTCAGACAGGGGGCCCCACAGATACGCAGTATTTT.

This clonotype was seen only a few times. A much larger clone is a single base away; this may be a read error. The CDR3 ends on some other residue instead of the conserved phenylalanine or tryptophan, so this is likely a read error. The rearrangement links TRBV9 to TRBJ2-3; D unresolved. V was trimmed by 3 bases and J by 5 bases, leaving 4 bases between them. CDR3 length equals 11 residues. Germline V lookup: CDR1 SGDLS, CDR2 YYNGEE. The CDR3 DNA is TGTGCCAGCAGCGGGAGAGATACGCAGTATTCT. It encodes CASSGRDTQYS.

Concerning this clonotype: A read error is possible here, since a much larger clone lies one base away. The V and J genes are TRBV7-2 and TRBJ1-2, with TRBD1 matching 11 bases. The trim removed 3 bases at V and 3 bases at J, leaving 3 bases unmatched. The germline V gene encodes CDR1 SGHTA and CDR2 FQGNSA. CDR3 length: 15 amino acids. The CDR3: CASSFSGQGDYGYTF. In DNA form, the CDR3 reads TGTGCCAGCAGCTTTTCGGGACAGGGGGACTATGGCTACACCTTC.

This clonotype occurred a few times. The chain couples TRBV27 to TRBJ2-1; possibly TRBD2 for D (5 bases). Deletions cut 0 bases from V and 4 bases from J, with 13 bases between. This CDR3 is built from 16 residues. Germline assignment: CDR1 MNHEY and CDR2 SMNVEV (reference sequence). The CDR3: CASSLSQRRGYNEQFF. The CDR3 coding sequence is TGTGCCAGCAGTTTATCGCAGAGACGAGGGTACAATGAGCAGTTCTTC.

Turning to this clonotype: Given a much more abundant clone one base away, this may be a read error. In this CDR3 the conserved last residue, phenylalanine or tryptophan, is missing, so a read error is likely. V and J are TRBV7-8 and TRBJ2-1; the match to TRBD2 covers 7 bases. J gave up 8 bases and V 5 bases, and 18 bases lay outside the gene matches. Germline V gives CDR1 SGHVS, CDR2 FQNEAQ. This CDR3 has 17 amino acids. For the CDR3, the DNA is TGTGCCAGCAGCAGCGGGGCTAGCGATTCCCTACCCGATGAGCAGTTCTCC. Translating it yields CASSSGASDSLPDEQFS.

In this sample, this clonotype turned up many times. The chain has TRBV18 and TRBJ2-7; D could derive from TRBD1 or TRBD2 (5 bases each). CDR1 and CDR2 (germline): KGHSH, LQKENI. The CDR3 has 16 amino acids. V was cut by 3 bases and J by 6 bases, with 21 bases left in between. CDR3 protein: CASSPAKQALRGEQYF. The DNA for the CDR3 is TGTGCCAGCTCACCGGCAAAACAGGCCCTTCGGGGCGAGCAGTACTTC.

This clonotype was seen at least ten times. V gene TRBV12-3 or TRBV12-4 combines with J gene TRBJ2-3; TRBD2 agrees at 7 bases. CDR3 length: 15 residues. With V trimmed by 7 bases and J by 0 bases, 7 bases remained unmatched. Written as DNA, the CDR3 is TGTGCCAGCACGACCTTTAGCGGGAGCACAGATACGCAGTATTTT. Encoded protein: CASTTFSGSTDTQYF.

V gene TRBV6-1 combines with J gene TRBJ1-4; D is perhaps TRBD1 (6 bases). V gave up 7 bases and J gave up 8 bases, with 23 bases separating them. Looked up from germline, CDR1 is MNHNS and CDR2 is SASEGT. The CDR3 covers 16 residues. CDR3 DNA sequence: TGTGCCAGCATCGGGGTTGCCCGGGGGGCAGGGGAAAAACTGTTTTTT. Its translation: CASIGVARGAGEKLFF.

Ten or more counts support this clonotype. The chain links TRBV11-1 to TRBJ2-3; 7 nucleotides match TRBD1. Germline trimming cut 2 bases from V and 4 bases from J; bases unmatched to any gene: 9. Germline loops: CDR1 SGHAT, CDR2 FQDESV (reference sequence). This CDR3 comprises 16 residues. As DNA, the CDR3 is TGTGCCAGCAGCTTAATTACAGGGGCGGCGGCAGATACGCAGTATTTT. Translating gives CASSLITGAAADTQYF. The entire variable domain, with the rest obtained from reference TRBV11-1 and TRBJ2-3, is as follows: EAEVAQSPRYKITEKSQAVAFWCDPISGHATLYWYRQILGQGPELLVQFQDESVVDDSQLPKDRFSAERLKGVDSTLKIQPAELGDSAMYLCASSLITGAAADTQYFGPGTRLTVL.

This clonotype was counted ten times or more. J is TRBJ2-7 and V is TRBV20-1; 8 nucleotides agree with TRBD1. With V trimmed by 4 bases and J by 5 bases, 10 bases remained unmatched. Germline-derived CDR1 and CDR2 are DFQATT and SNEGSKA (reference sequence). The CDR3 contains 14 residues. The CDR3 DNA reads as TGCAGTGCTACTCCGGGGACAGGCCTCCACGAGCAGTACTTC. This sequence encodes CSATPGTGLHEQYF.

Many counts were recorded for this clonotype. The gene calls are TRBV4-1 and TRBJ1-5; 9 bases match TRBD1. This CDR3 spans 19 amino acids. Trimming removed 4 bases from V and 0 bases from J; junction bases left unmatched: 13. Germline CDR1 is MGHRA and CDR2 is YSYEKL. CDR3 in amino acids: CASSPPPGQGTDSNQPQHF. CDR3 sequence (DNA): TGCGCCAGCAGCCCGCCCCCGGGACAGGGTACGGATAGCAATCAGCCCCAGCATTTT.